The 13 T cell receptor beta chains given below trace back to one sample, sequenced in a study of T cell changes during pregnancy in multiple sclerosis. Assay used: immunoSEQ multiplex PCR; TCRdb lists only in-frame clones, some missing. The sample lists about 40,000 clones, about nine tenths occurring once. The sequences come from CD4+ T cells from peripheral blood mononuclear cells, collected in the third trimester of pregnancy. These receptor sequences come from a female donor in good health, enrolled as a control in a pregnancy study.

The chain couples TRBV19 to TRBJ1-5; TRBD1 aligns across 7 bases. Germline CDR1 LNHDA, CDR2 SQIVND (reference sequence). The CDR3 length is 15 residues. V trimming: 6 bases; J trimming: 3 bases; junction bases outside the gene matches: 8. DNA for the CDR3: TGTGCCAGTAGCCCCCCGGACAGGTTCAATCAGCCCCAGCATTTT. Protein product: CASSPPDRFNQPQHF.

The chain recombines TRBV10-3 with TRBJ1-2; no definite D call. Trimming removed 6 bases from V and 5 bases from J, with 10 bases in between. This CDR3 spans 12 amino acids. Looked up from germline, CDR1 is ENHRY and CDR2 is SYGVKD. CDR3 DNA: TGTGCCATCAGCCGTAGTTTGTATGGCTACACCTTC. It specifies CAISRSLYGYTF.

The gene calls are TRBV10-3 and TRBJ2-7; 12 bases line up with TRBD1. Per germline, CDR1 ENHRY and CDR2 SYGVKD. This CDR3 spans 14 amino acids. With 4 bases clipped from V and 7 bases from J, the junction kept 5 bases outside the gene matches. CDR3 protein: CAISGGTGGWEQYF. In DNA form, the CDR3 reads TGTGCCATCAGTGGGGGGACAGGGGGCTGGGAGCAGTACTTC.

The gene calls are TRBV2 and TRBJ2-3, with D unresolved. The CDR3 is 13 amino acids. The germline gives CDR1 SNHLY, CDR2 FYNNEI. Trimming took off 2 bases at V and 3 bases at J, with 6 bases between the two ends. CDR3 in DNA: TGTGCCAGCAGTGAAATGAGGACAGATACGCAGTATTTT. Its protein product is CASSEMRTDTQYF.

The gene calls are TRBV18 and TRBJ2-2; 8 bases match TRBD2. The V segment lost 0 bases and the J segment 3 bases; nucleotides outside the gene matches: 3. This CDR3 spans 16 amino acids. CDR1 KGHSH and CDR2 LQKENI come from the germline V gene. CDR3 coding DNA: TGTGCCAGCTCACCACCGACCGGGAGGGACACCGGGGAGCTGTTTTTT. This gives the protein CASSPPTGRDTGELFF. The full variable domain, its missing parts supplied by reference TRBV18 and TRBJ2-2, is NAGVMQNPRHLVRRRGQEARLRCSPMKGHSHVYWYRQLPEEGLKFMVYLQKENIIDESGMPKERFSAEFPKEGPSILRIQQVVRGDSAAYFCASSPPTGRDTGELFFGEGSRLTVL.

The gene calls are TRBV6-6 and TRBJ2-3; 10 positions match TRBD2. Unmatched junction bases numbered 3, after V lost 6 bases and J lost 3 bases. The length of the CDR3 is 14 residues. The germline V gene has CDR1 MNHNY and CDR2 SVGAGI (reference sequence). The CDR3 here is CASRKTSGTDTQYF. Here the CDR3 DNA reads TGTGCCAGCAGAAAGACTAGCGGGACAGATACGCAGTATTTT.

The chain has TRBV6-5 and TRBJ2-7; 9 bases align to TRBD1. CDR1 and CDR2 (germline): MNHEY, SVGAGI. The CDR3 sequence is 15 residues long. V was pared by 6 bases and J by 6 bases, with 12 bases of the junction left unmatched. The CDR3 nucleotides read TGTGCCAGCAGCCCCCGAAGAACAGGGGGCGGCGAGCAGTACTTC. Its translation: CASSPRRTGGGEQYF.

The chain uses TRBV7-2 and TRBJ2-3; unclear D gene. The CDR3 runs 14 residues. The V gene's germline CDR1 is SGHTA and CDR2 FQGNSA. Trimming removed 0 bases at V and 5 bases at J, with 9 bases between. This chain's CDR3 is CASSLALIGDTQYF. For the CDR3, the DNA is TGTGCCAGCAGCTTAGCGCTAATTGGAGATACGCAGTATTTT.

This chain uses TRBV19 with TRBJ1-1; maybe TRBD1 (5 bases). CDR3 length: 14 amino acids. Germline CDR1 is LNHDA and CDR2 is SQIVND (reference sequence). V was clipped by 4 bases and J by 3 bases, with 12 bases between them. CDR3 loop: CASSTEGRDTEAFF. The CDR3 DNA reads as TGTGCCAGTAGTACGGAGGGGAGGGACACTGAAGCTTTCTTT.

This clone was picked up one time. The V call is TRBV7-9, the J call TRBJ2-7; D may be TRBD1 (5 bases). Looked up from germline, CDR1 is SEHNR and CDR2 is FQNEAQ (reference sequence). V shed 6 bases and J shed 2 bases, with 17 bases lying between them. CDR3 length equals 15 residues. The CDR3 here is CASSRVPGITYEQYF. CDR3 DNA sequence: TGTGCCAGCAGTAGAGTTCCAGGGATAACCTACGAGCAGTACTTC.

This clone appeared a single time. The rearrangement uses TRBV7-9 and TRBJ1-6; 8 positions agree with TRBD1. Trimming removed 3 bases from V and 1 base from J; junction bases left unmatched: 8. There are 18 residues in the CDR3. Germline lookup yields CDR1 SEHNR and CDR2 FQNEAQ (reference sequence). CDR3 in amino acids: CASSLDSGGRSYNSPLHF. The CDR3 nucleotides read TGTGCCAGCAGCTTGGATTCAGGGGGCAGATCCTATAATTCACCCCTCCACTTT.

The V and J genes are TRBV4-1 and TRBJ1-5; D is perhaps TRBD1 (6 bases). The CDR3 consists of 15 residues. Germline lookup yields CDR1 MGHRA and CDR2 YSYEKL. Trimming stripped 5 bases from V and 3 bases from J, with 14 bases between. Here the CDR3 DNA reads TGCGCCAGCAGCATCTCAGGACAGTACAATCAGCCCCAGCATTTT. Amino acid sequence: CASSISGQYNQPQHF.

The rearrangement links TRBV25-1 to TRBJ2-3; 7 bases fit TRBD1. The J segment lost 3 bases and the V segment lost 2 bases, leaving 5 bases of the junction unmatched. The CDR3 runs 15 residues. Per the germline V gene, CDR1 is MGHDK and CDR2 is SYGVNS. The CDR3 DNA is TGTGCCAGCAGTGAACCAAGGGGGCTGACAGATACGCAGTATTTT. This encodes CASSEPRGLTDTQYF.